What follows are 23 T cell receptor beta chains derived from one specimen sequenced in a study of T cells in Graves' hyperthyroidism and ophthalmopathy. Authors of the study amplified TCR beta CDR3 regions from RNA transcripts. The study used the HTBI primer set for a first-round RT-PCR of the TCR CDR3. TCRdb passed the multiplex PCR reads through MiXCR, listing each CDR3 protein once. The data contain some 770,000 distinct CDR3 sequences, over 15% of them seen just once; the ten biggest clones take up roughly 8%. The sample was blood. These receptors were taken from a young man with Graves' hyperthyroidism.

The chain couples TRBV20-1 to TRBJ2-3, with 8 bases aligning to TRBD2. CDR1 DFQATT and CDR2 SNEGSKA come from the germline V gene (reference sequence). CDR3 length equals 13 residues. V trimming: 5 bases; J trimming: 1 base; junction bases outside the gene matches: 2. The chain's CDR3 is CSAAGGRTDTQYF. CDR3 DNA: TGCAGTGCTGCGGGAGGACGCACAGATACGCAGTATTTT.

The V and J genes are TRBV28 and TRBJ2-1; 11 bases match TRBD2. CDR1 and CDR2 (germline): MDHEN, SYDVKM. V lost 5 bases to trimming and J lost 8 bases; unmatched junction nucleotides: 11. The CDR3 has 16 residues. The DNA for the CDR3 is TGTGCCAGCAGTCACGATCTAGCGGGAGGTTGGGATGAGCAGTTCTTC. This sequence encodes CASSHDLAGGWDEQFF.

This clonotype was seen repeatedly, ten times or more. The chain carries TRBV4-1 and TRBJ2-5; TRBD1 agrees at 9 bases. The CDR3 totals 15 residues. The V gene end was trimmed by 4 bases and the J gene end by 2 bases; junction bases not matched to a gene: 5. The V gene's germline CDR1 is MGHRA and CDR2 YSYEKL. DNA for the CDR3: TGCGCCAGCAGCCTCGGGACAGGGAGGCAAGAGACCCAGTACTTC. This gives the protein CASSLGTGRQETQYF.

Many counts were recorded for this clonotype. V gene TRBV12-3 or TRBV12-4 combines with J gene TRBJ2-1; D gene uncertain. The CDR3 consists of 13 residues. Trimming left V 6 bases short and J 7 bases short, with 13 bases between. The CDR3 loop reads CASSASQENEQFF. The CDR3 DNA reads TGTGCCAGCAGCGCAAGTCAGGAGAATGAGCAGTTCTTC.

This clonotype came up a few times. The rearrangement links TRBV19 to TRBJ2-7; D possibly corresponds to TRBD1 (5 bases). V lost 1 base and J 3 bases, leaving 13 bases between the germline ends. Germline V gives CDR1 LNHDA, CDR2 SQIVND (reference sequence). This CDR3 has 15 amino acids. The CDR3 DNA reads as TGTGCCAGTAGTATAGGGACACCCGACGACTACGAGCAGTACTTC. Encoded protein: CASSIGTPDDYEQYF.

The chain combines TRBV7-6 with TRBJ2-2, with a tentative D call TRBD2 (6 bases). The CDR3 totals 15 residues. From germline, CDR1 is SGHVS and CDR2 FNYEAQ. V lost 3 bases and J 4 bases, leaving 12 bases between the germline ends. For the CDR3, the DNA is TGTGCCAGCAGCTTGTTCGAGGGAGGCACCGGGGAGCTGTTTTTT. It codes for CASSLFEGGTGELFF.

This clonotype was seen repeatedly, ten times or more. The CDR3 protein is CASSSFSGRADDEQYF. The CDR3 nucleotides are TGTGCCAGCAGTTCCTTTAGCGGGAGGGCCGACGACGAGCAGTACTTC. The V call is TRBV28, the J call TRBJ2-7; the match to TRBD2 covers 11 bases. V gave up 4 bases and J gave up 5 bases; unmatched junction bases: 10. Looked up from germline, CDR1 is MDHEN and CDR2 is SYDVKM. The CDR3 is 16 amino acids.

This clonotype was seen more than once but under ten times. One end of the junction does not line up with germline, which may come from a read error. This rearrangement joins TRBV7-2 to TRBJ1-1, with D unresolved. CDR1 is SGHTA and CDR2 is FQGNSA in the germline V gene. The CDR3 is 13 residues long. The CDR3 bases are TGTGCCAGCAGCTTAGCGCGGTACACTGGAGCTTTCTTT. Residues: CASSLARYTGAFF.

This clonotype was counted many times. The chain carries TRBV28 and TRBJ2-5, with 7 nucleotides matching TRBD2. The germline gives CDR1 MDHEN, CDR2 SYDVKM. Trimming at V came to 8 bases and at J to 7 bases, leaving 13 bases not matched to a gene. The CDR3 loop spans 14 amino acids. The CDR3 here is CASQEEGGPRTQYF. The CDR3 DNA reads as TGTGCCAGCCAAGAGGAGGGAGGGCCGCGGACCCAGTACTTC.

This clonotype was counted ten times or more. The gene calls are TRBV28 and TRBJ2-5; D possibly corresponds to TRBD1 (6 bases). V dropped 7 bases and J dropped 1 base, with 13 bases sitting between them. Germline values: CDR1 MDHEN, CDR2 SYDVKM. CDR3 length equals 14 residues. In DNA form, the CDR3 reads TGTGCCAGCATCTTGGGGGCAGCCCAAGAGACCCAGTACTTC. This gives the protein CASILGAAQETQYF. The whole variable domain, filled in from reference TRBV28 and TRBJ2-5, reads DVKVTQSSRYLVKRTGEKVFLECVQDMDHENMFWYRQDPGLGLRLIYFSYDVKMKEKGDIPEGYSVSREKKERFSLILESASTNQTSMYLCASILGAAQETQYFGPGTRLLVL.

The chain employs TRBV3-1 and TRBJ1-6; the D gene is possibly TRBD1 (5 bases). The CDR3 length is 18 residues. Per the germline V gene, CDR1 is LGHDT and CDR2 is YNNKEL (reference sequence). Trimming stripped 1 base from V and 1 base from J, with 14 bases between. CDR3 sequence: CASSQVSGARSYNSPLHF. Here the CDR3 DNA reads TGTGCCAGCAGCCAAGTGAGCGGGGCCCGGTCCTATAATTCACCCCTCCACTTT. The full variable domain, in which reference TRBV3-1 and TRBJ1-6 provide the parts outside the CDR3, is DTAVSQTPKYLVTQMGNDKSIKCEQNLGHDTMYWYKQDSKKFLKIMFSYNNKELIINETVPNRFSPKSPDKAHLNLHINSLELGDSAVYFCASSQVSGARSYNSPLHFGNGTRLTVT.

This clonotype came up many times. This sequence joins TRBV3-1 and TRBJ1-1; TRBD1 is a possible D gene (5 bases). Germline V lookup: CDR1 LGHDT, CDR2 YNNKEL (reference sequence). V shed 2 bases and J shed 5 bases, with 9 bases lying between them. This CDR3 contains 13 residues. The CDR3 sequence: CASSQITGTEAFF. CDR3 bases: TGTGCCAGCAGCCAAATTACAGGAACTGAAGCTTTCTTT.

This clonotype was counted at least ten times. This rearrangement joins TRBV2 to TRBJ2-1, with D unresolved. CDR3 length equals 12 residues. The V end was cut by 4 bases, the J end by 5 bases, with 6 bases between. Germline-derived CDR1 and CDR2 are SNHLY and FYNNEI. CDR3 coding DNA: TGTGCCAGCAGTGGAACAGACAATGAGCAGTTCTTC. Translating gives CASSGTDNEQFF. Based on the CDR3 plus reference TRBV2 and TRBJ2-1, the full variable domain is EPEVTQTPSHQVTQMGQEVILRCVPISNHLYFYWYRQILGQKVEFLVSFYNNEISEKSEIFDDQFSVERPDGSNFTLKIRSTKLEDSAMYFCASSGTDNEQFFGPGTRLTVL.

The CDR3 region has the DNA TGTGCCAGCAGCTTAGGGACAAGAAAATCCTACGAGCAGTACTTC. This gives the protein CASSLGTRKSYEQYF. The chain couples TRBV7-2 to TRBJ2-7, with a tentative D call TRBD1 (5 bases). Trimming cost V 1 base and J 1 base, with 11 bases left between them. The CDR3 loop spans 15 amino acids. Germline lookup yields CDR1 SGHTA and CDR2 FQGNSA.

In this sample, this clonotype turned up many times. The chain combines TRBV30 with TRBJ1-1; 11 bases are shared with TRBD1. Germline trimming cut 5 bases from V and 4 bases from J; bases unmatched to any gene: 3. CDR1 and CDR2 (germline): GTSNPN, SVGIG (reference sequence). There are 13 residues in the CDR3. CDR3 sequence: CAWSGTGGTEAFF. The CDR3 DNA follows: TGTGCCTGGTCCGGGACAGGGGGCACTGAAGCTTTCTTT.

This clonotype has only a few counts. The chain combines TRBV4-2 with TRBJ2-5; TRBD2 agrees at 9 bases. In germline, CDR1 is LGHNA, CDR2 YNFKEQ. The length of the CDR3 is 17 residues. With 0 bases clipped from V and 5 bases from J, the junction kept 10 bases outside the gene matches. CDR3 loop: CASSQESLAGVPETQYF. The DNA of the CDR3 is TGTGCCAGCAGCCAAGAATCATTAGCGGGAGTTCCCGAGACCCAGTACTTC.

This chain links TRBV7-9 with TRBJ2-1; the D call may be TRBD1 or TRBD2 (5 bases each). The CDR3 spans 15 residues. From germline, CDR1 is SEHNR and CDR2 FQNEAQ (reference sequence). Trimming stripped 7 bases from V and 2 bases from J, with 15 bases between. Written as DNA, the CDR3 is TGTGCCAGCACCACGGGGTTGGGGCCCTACAATGAGCAGTTCTTC. Protein: CASTTGLGPYNEQFF. Full variable domain (outside the CDR3, taken from reference TRBV7-9 and TRBJ2-1): DTGVSQNPRHKITKRGQNVTFRCDPISEHNRLYWYRQTLGQGPEFLTYFQNEAQLEKSRLLSDRFSAERPKGSFSTLEIQRTEQGDSAMYLCASTTGLGPYNEQFFGPGTRLTVL.

About this clonotype: Given a much more abundant clone one base away, this may be a read error. The rearrangement joins TRBV5-1 to TRBJ2-7; D remains unclear. The germline CDR1 and CDR2 sequences are SGHRS and YFSETQ. The V end was cut by 10 bases, the J end by 4 bases, with 18 bases between. The CDR3 is 13 amino acids. The CDR3 here is CACMNQGSYEQYF. The CDR3 DNA follows: TGCGCCTGCATGAATCAAGGGTCGTACGAGCAGTACTTC.

At least ten counts were recorded for this clonotype. The chain links TRBV18 to TRBJ2-5; D may be TRBD1 or TRBD2 (5 bases each). Germline V gene sequence: CDR1 KGHSH, CDR2 LQKENI. This CDR3 is built from 16 residues. V lost 5 bases, J lost 2 bases, and 18 bases lay in between. The chain's CDR3 is CASSFSGTEPQETQYF. The DNA for the CDR3 is TGTGCCAGCTCATTTTCCGGGACGGAGCCTCAAGAGACCCAGTACTTC.

The chain joins TRBV5-1 to TRBJ1-2; a possible D gene is TRBD1 (5 bases). Germline V gene lookup returns CDR1 SGHRS and CDR2 YFSETQ. V lost 0 bases to trimming and J lost 8 bases, with 11 bases between them. This CDR3 spans 13 amino acids. CDR3 bases: TGCGCCAGCAGCTTGGCGGGGGTTACGGGCTACACCTTC. Translated, it gives CASSLAGVTGYTF.

CDR3 region: CASSYRLPRGQGAEETQYF. The CDR3, as DNA: TGTGCCAGCAGTTACCGGCTTCCTAGGGGACAGGGGGCGGAAGAGACCCAGTACTTC. J is TRBJ2-5 and V is TRBV6-6, with 12 bases matching TRBD1. Trimming removed 2 bases from V and 3 bases from J; junction bases left unmatched: 13. Germline CDR1 is MNHNY and CDR2 is SVGAGI (reference sequence). The CDR3 is made up of 19 amino acids.

This clonotype was seen many times. The J gene is TRBJ2-5, the V gene TRBV11-1, with a possible D match to TRBD1 (5 bases). The germline CDR1 and CDR2 sequences are SGHAT and FQDESV (reference sequence). The CDR3 is made up of 15 amino acids. Deletions cut 2 bases from V and 1 base from J, with 11 bases between. The CDR3 reads CASSLSTVPQETQYF. The CDR3 DNA follows: TGTGCCAGCAGCTTATCGACAGTCCCCCAAGAGACCCAGTACTTC. Supplemented by reference TRBV11-1 and TRBJ2-5, the full variable domain reads EAEVAQSPRYKITEKSQAVAFWCDPISGHATLYWYRQILGQGPELLVQFQDESVVDDSQLPKDRFSAERLKGVDSTLKIQPAELGDSAMYLCASSLSTVPQETQYFGPGTRLLVL.

This clonotype was recorded at least ten times. The chain links TRBV11-2 to TRBJ2-3, with D uncertain. This CDR3 spans 12 amino acids. The germline V gene encodes CDR1 SGHAT and CDR2 FQNNGV. The ends were cut back, 5 bases at V and 4 bases at J, with 7 bases in the middle. The DNA for the CDR3 is TGTGCCAGCAGCCAAACTCCAGATACGCAGTATTTT. This codes for CASSQTPDTQYF.